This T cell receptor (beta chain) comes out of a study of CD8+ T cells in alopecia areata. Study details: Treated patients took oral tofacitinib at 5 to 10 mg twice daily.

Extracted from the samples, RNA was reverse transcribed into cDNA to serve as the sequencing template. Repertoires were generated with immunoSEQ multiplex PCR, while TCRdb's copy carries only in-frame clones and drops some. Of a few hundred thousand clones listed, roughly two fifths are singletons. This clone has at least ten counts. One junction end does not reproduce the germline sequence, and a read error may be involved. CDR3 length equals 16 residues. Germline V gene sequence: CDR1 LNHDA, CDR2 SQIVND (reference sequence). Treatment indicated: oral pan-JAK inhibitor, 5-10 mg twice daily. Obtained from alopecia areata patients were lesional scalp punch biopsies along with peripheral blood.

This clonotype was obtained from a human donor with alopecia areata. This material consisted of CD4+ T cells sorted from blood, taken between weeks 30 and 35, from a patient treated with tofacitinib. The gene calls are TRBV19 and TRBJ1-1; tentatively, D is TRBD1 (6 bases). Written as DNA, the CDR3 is TGTGCCAGTAGAATAGGTATGGGACAATTGAACACTGAAGCTTTCTTT. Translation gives CASRIGMGQLNTEAFF.